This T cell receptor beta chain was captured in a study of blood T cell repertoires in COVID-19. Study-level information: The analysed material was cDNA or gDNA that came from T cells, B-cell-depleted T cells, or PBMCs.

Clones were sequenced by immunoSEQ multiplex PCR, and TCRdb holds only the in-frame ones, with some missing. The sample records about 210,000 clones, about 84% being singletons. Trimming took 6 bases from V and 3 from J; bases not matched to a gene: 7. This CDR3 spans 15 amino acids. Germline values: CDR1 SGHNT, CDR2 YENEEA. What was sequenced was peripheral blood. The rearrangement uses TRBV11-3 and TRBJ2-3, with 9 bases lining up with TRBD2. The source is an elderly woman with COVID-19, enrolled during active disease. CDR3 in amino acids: CASSRSGSMTDTQYF. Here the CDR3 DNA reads TGTGCCAGCAGTCGTAGCGGGAGTATGACAGATACGCAGTATTTT. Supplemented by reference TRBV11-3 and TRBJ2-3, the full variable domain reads EAGVVQSPRYKIIEKKQPVAFWCNPISGHNTLYWYLQNLGQGPELLIRYENEEAVDDSQLPKDRFSAERLKGVDSTLKIQPAELGDSAVYLCASSRSGSMTDTQYFGPGTRLTVL.